Shown below are 29 T cell receptor beta chains from a single sample sequenced in a study of cytomegalovirus exposure and HLA in healthy donors. The PCR contained 60 Vbeta and 13 Jbeta primers. Sequencing was performed with immunoSEQ multiplex PCR; in TCRdb, only in-frame clones are kept and a portion is missing. Of roughly 200,000 clones listed, approximately 79% are singletons. The sequencing sample was made of PBMCs. The receptor source for this set is a girl between 10 and 17 years old in good health and CMV-seropositive.

Written as DNA, the CDR3 is TGTGCCAGCAGCTTAGCCGCGGGTACGTTGAACACTGAAGCTTTCTTT. Translating it yields CASSLAAGTLNTEAFF. J is TRBJ1-1 and V is TRBV7-6; no reliable D call. Per the germline V gene, CDR1 is SGHVS and CDR2 is FNYEAQ. This CDR3 contains 16 residues. With 0 bases removed from V and 0 bases from J, the gap between germline ends came to 11 bases.

The gene calls are TRBV19 and TRBJ2-7, with 8 bases aligning to TRBD1. This CDR3 spans 17 amino acids. The junction had 8 bases not matched to a gene; V was cut back by 1 base and J by 0 bases. The germline CDR1 and CDR2 sequences are LNHDA and SQIVND (reference sequence). The CDR3 region is CASSIGPGGVLSYEQYF. The CDR3 DNA reads as TGTGCCAGTAGTATAGGCCCAGGGGGCGTACTCTCCTACGAGCAGTACTTC. Supplemented by reference TRBV19 and TRBJ2-7, the full variable domain reads DGGITQSPKYLFRKEGQNVTLSCEQNLNHDAMYWYRQDPGQGLRLIYYSQIVNDFQKGDIAEGYSVSREKKESFPLTVTSAQKNPTAFYLCASSIGPGGVLSYEQYFGPGTRLTVT.

V and J are TRBV5-1 and TRBJ2-1; possible D gene TRBD1, 6 bases. V gave up 7 bases and J gave up 6 bases, with 17 bases separating them. CDR3 length: 14 residues. The V gene's germline CDR1 is SGHRS and CDR2 YFSETQ. CDR3 coding DNA: TGCGCCAGCGCAACCGGGACAATAGTCAATGAGCAGTTCTTC. Protein: CASATGTIVNEQFF.

The chain has TRBV7-2 and TRBJ2-3; D may be TRBD1 (5 bases). The germline CDR1 and CDR2 sequences are SGHTA and FQGNSA. There are 15 residues in the CDR3. Trimming pared 4 bases from V and 0 bases from J, leaving 11 bases between. In DNA, the CDR3 is TGTGCCAGCAGCTCCCAGCAGGGCAGCACAGATACGCAGTATTTT. Encoded protein: CASSSQQGSTDTQYF.

J is TRBJ2-1 and V is TRBV19, with 8 bases aligning to TRBD1. The CDR3 spans 14 residues. CDR1 is LNHDA, CDR2 SQIVND, per germline (reference sequence). V lost 5 bases to trimming and J lost 4 bases; unmatched junction nucleotides: 4. The CDR3, as DNA: TGTGCCAGTAGTCCGGGGACAGGATACAATGAGCAGTTCTTC. This codes for CASSPGTGYNEQFF.

This clone was picked up one time. V gene TRBV7-2 combines with J gene TRBJ1-5, with D uncertain. V was cut by 6 bases and J by 0 bases, with 15 bases left in between. CDR3 length equals 16 residues. The germline V gene has CDR1 SGHTA and CDR2 FQGNSA. The CDR3 DNA follows: TGTGCCAGCAGTAGGGTTGGAGGGTATAGCAATCAGCCCCAGCATTTT. Protein product: CASSRVGGYSNQPQHF. Looking up the rest from reference TRBV7-2 and TRBJ1-5 gives the full variable domain: GAGVSQSPSNKVTEKGKDVELRCDPISGHTALYWYRQSLGQGLEFLIYFQGNSAPDKSGLPSDRFSAERTGGSVSTLTIQRTQQEDSAVYLCASSRVGGYSNQPQHFGDGTRLSIL.

The V and J genes are TRBV6-1 and TRBJ2-7, with a weak D call TRBD1 (6 bases). The germline gives CDR1 MNHNS, CDR2 SASEGT. The length of the CDR3 is 13 residues. V was cut by 6 bases and J by 3 bases, with 12 bases left in between. CDR3 residues: CASSRGQIYEQYF. The CDR3 nucleotides read TGTGCCAGCAGCCGGGGACAAATCTACGAGCAGTACTTC.

The chain combines TRBV9 with TRBJ2-3, with D unclear. The CDR3 length is 16 residues. Germline V gene sequence: CDR1 SGDLS, CDR2 YYNGEE. V dropped 2 bases and J dropped 1 base, with 14 bases sitting between them. The CDR3: CASSVGSHEGTDTQYF. The DNA of the CDR3 is TGTGCCAGCAGCGTCGGGTCCCACGAAGGCACAGATACGCAGTATTTT.

The chain employs TRBV28 and TRBJ2-5; tentatively, D is TRBD1 (6 bases). Trimming cost V 7 bases and J 7 bases, with 13 bases left between them. CDR3 length equals 12 residues. The germline V gene has CDR1 MDHEN and CDR2 SYDVKM. This chain's CDR3 is CASKLQGGTQYF. The CDR3, as DNA: TGTGCCAGCAAACTCCAAGGGGGGACCCAGTACTTC.

The chain links TRBV6-6 to TRBJ1-2; D is undetermined. CDR1 and CDR2 (germline): MNHNY, SVGAGI (reference sequence). The CDR3 loop spans 10 amino acids. The V end was cut by 2 bases, the J end by 10 bases, with 5 bases between. CDR3 bases: TGTGCCAGCAGTTACGACACCTACACCTTC. Translating it yields CASSYDTYTF.

The rearrangement links TRBV9 to TRBJ1-6; D is ambiguous. Germline V gene data show CDR1 as SGDLS and CDR2 as YYNGEE. V lost 0 bases and J 0 bases, leaving 7 bases between the germline ends. The CDR3 consists of 16 residues. This chain's CDR3 is CASSVGTSSYNSPLHF. The CDR3 nucleotides are TGTGCCAGCAGCGTAGGCACGAGCTCCTATAATTCACCCCTCCACTTT.

V gene TRBV7-9 combines with J gene TRBJ2-1, with 8 bases fitting TRBD1. The V and J ends lost 1 base and 6 bases, in that order; junction bases with no gene match: 5. Germline V gene lookup returns CDR1 SEHNR and CDR2 FQNEAQ (reference sequence). The CDR3 is 15 amino acids. The CDR3 nucleotides are TGTGCCAGCAGCTTAGAACAGGGGGGACCCAATGAGCAGTTCTTC. Translated: CASSLEQGGPNEQFF.

V and J are TRBV6-5 and TRBJ2-5; D possibly corresponds to TRBD2 (5 bases). V shed 5 bases and J shed 5 bases, with 12 bases lying between them. CDR1 and CDR2 from the germline V gene are MNHEY and SVGAGI. The CDR3 extends over 13 amino acids. The CDR3 sequence: CASSGSIGETQYF. DNA for the CDR3: TGTGCCAGCAGTGGGAGTATCGGGGAGACCCAGTACTTC.

This chain joins TRBV5-1 and TRBJ2-3; TRBD2 is a possible D gene (5 bases). Between the trimmed V and J ends, which lost 0 bases and 0 bases, there was a span of 8 bases. CDR1 is SGHRS, CDR2 YFSETQ, per germline. This CDR3 has 15 residues. The CDR3 protein is CASSLAGTSTDTQYF. CDR3 sequence (DNA): TGCGCCAGCAGCTTGGCGGGAACTAGCACAGATACGCAGTATTTT.

The CDR3 nucleotides are TGTGCCAGTAGTATGGGAGACTCCTACAATGAGCAGTTCTTC. Protein product: CASSMGDSYNEQFF. The chain uses TRBV19 and TRBJ2-1; the D gene is possibly TRBD2 (5 bases). This CDR3 region has 14 residues. Germline assignment: CDR1 LNHDA and CDR2 SQIVND (reference sequence). V dropped 3 bases and J dropped 0 bases, with 6 bases sitting between them.

The V and J genes are TRBV5-6 and TRBJ2-5; 7 bases line up with TRBD1. Trimming removed 4 bases from V and 3 bases from J; junction bases left unmatched: 6. The germline gives CDR1 SGHDT, CDR2 YYEEEE. The CDR3 spans 14 residues. CDR3 DNA: TGTGCCAGCAGCCTGTTTACAGGGGAAGAGACCCAGTACTTC. Its translation is CASSLFTGEETQYF.

The rearrangement joins TRBV9 to TRBJ1-4; D is perhaps TRBD1 (6 bases). The V gene's germline CDR1 is SGDLS and CDR2 YYNGEE. With 5 bases removed from V and 8 bases from J, the gap between germline ends came to 22 bases. The CDR3 is 16 residues long. The CDR3 here is CASSASGEWVIEKLFF. The CDR3 region has the DNA TGTGCCAGCAGTGCATCAGGGGAGTGGGTAATAGAAAAACTGTTTTTT.

The chain carries TRBV10-2 and TRBJ2-5; 7 nucleotides align to TRBD1. With V trimmed by 5 bases and J by 6 bases, 15 bases remained unmatched. The CDR3 has 16 amino acids. Germline V CDR1 and CDR2: WSHSY, SAAADI. In DNA, the CDR3 is TGCGCCAGCAGTTTAATCCTAACAGGGGCACCCAAGACCCAGTACTTC. It yields the protein CASSLILTGAPKTQYF.

This chain links TRBV10-1 with TRBJ2-1; D might be TRBD2 (5 bases). CDR3 length: 14 residues. The germline gives CDR1 WNHNN, CDR2 SYGVQD (reference sequence). Trimming took off 2 bases at V and 7 bases at J, with 12 bases between the two ends. The chain's CDR3 is CASSEEDWPNEQFF. The CDR3 nucleotides read TGCGCCAGCAGTGAGGAGGACTGGCCTAATGAGCAGTTCTTC.

The chain joins TRBV5-1 to TRBJ1-1; TRBD1 aligns across 7 bases. CDR3 length: 14 amino acids. Unmatched junction bases numbered 3, after V lost 0 bases and J lost 4 bases. Germline CDR1 is SGHRS and CDR2 is YFSETQ. The CDR3 bases are TGCGCCAGCAGCTTGGAGGCAGGGGGCACTGAAGCTTTCTTT. Its translation: CASSLEAGGTEAFF. Using reference TRBV5-1 and TRBJ1-1 for the parts outside the CDR3, the full variable domain is KAGVTQTPRYLIKTRGQQVTLSCSPISGHRSVSWYQQTPGQGLQFLFEYFSETQRNKGNFPGRFSGRQFSNSRSEMNVSTLELGDSALYLCASSLEAGGTEAFFGQGTRLTVV.

The chain is built from TRBV7-9 and TRBJ2-7; TRBD1 agrees at 7 bases. The CDR3 has 16 residues. J gave up 7 bases and V 5 bases, and 17 bases lay outside the gene matches. Germline V CDR1 and CDR2: SEHNR, FQNEAQ (reference sequence). The CDR3 sequence is CASSPPYGTVPREQYF. CDR3 nucleotides: TGTGCCAGCAGCCCTCCCTACGGGACAGTTCCTAGGGAGCAGTACTTC.

This clone was seen once. The chain links TRBV4-2 to TRBJ2-3; the D is unclear. The CDR3 runs to 13 residues. The germline gives CDR1 LGHNA, CDR2 YNFKEQ. The germline V and J ends were trimmed by 4 bases and 0 bases, with 5 bases remaining between them. CDR3 DNA: TGTGCCAGCAGCCTCCAAAGCACAGATACGCAGTATTTT. This codes for CASSLQSTDTQYF.

The rearrangement joins TRBV9 to TRBJ1-2; D is perhaps TRBD1 (5 bases). CDR1 is SGDLS and CDR2 is YYNGEE in the germline V gene. This CDR3 contains 14 residues. Trimming took off 0 bases at V and 3 bases at J, with 9 bases between the two ends. As DNA, the CDR3 is TGTGCCAGCAGCGTAGTCGAGACAGACTATGGCTACACCTTC. It specifies CASSVVETDYGYTF.

CDR3 amino acids: CASSLGLAGGLNTQYF. CDR3 nucleotides: TGTGCCAGCAGTTTAGGGCTAGCGGGGGGGCTTAATACGCAGTATTTT. The chain uses TRBV28 and TRBJ2-3, with TRBD2 identical over 12 bases. This CDR3 region has 16 residues. Trimming at V came to 2 bases and at J to 7 bases, leaving 7 bases not matched to a gene. Germline V gene sequence: CDR1 MDHEN, CDR2 SYDVKM.

This rearrangement joins TRBV5-4 to TRBJ1-2; perhaps TRBD1 as D (5 bases). Trimming removed 4 bases at V and 2 bases at J, with 12 bases between. The CDR3 covers 14 residues. The germline V gene encodes CDR1 SGHNT and CDR2 YYREEE (reference sequence). This CDR3 reads CASSAGGGNYGYTF. The CDR3 DNA sequence: TGTGCCAGCAGCGCCGGGGGGGGGAACTATGGCTACACCTTC. The full variable domain, completed using reference TRBV5-4 and TRBJ1-2, is ETGVTQSPTHLIKTRGQQVTLRCSSQSGHNTVSWYQQALGQGPQFIFQYYREEENGRGNFPPRFSGLQFPNYSSELNVNALELDDSALYLCASSAGGGNYGYTFGSGTRLTVV.

The chain combines TRBV9 with TRBJ1-2; D unresolved. Per germline, CDR1 SGDLS and CDR2 YYNGEE. This CDR3 region has 12 residues. V lost 3 bases and J lost 4, with 7 bases in between. CDR3 sequence reads: CASSGAGYGYTF. The CDR3 bases are TGTGCCAGCAGCGGAGCTGGCTATGGCTACACCTTC.

This chain joins TRBV11-2 and TRBJ2-5; a possible D gene is TRBD2 (6 bases). The germline V gene encodes CDR1 SGHAT and CDR2 FQNNGV. V lost 6 bases and J lost 4, with 18 bases in between. CDR3 length equals 15 residues. CDR3 sequence: CASRTPGLVPETQYF. The CDR3 bases are TGTGCCAGCAGAACTCCGGGACTGGTACCAGAGACCCAGTACTTC.

This clone occurred a few times. The CDR3: CASSPAGVSTDTQYF. In nucleotides, the CDR3 is TGCGCCAGCAGTCCTGCGGGGGTTAGCACAGATACGCAGTATTTT. V gene TRBV10-2 combines with J gene TRBJ2-3, with 7 bases identical to TRBD2. CDR1 is WSHSY, CDR2 SAAADI, per germline. The CDR3 covers 15 residues. The ends lost 5 bases at V and 0 bases at J; junction bases unmatched: 5.

This chain uses TRBV29-1 with TRBJ2-7; D remains unclear. Germline V gene sequence: CDR1 SQVTM, CDR2 ANQGSEA. This CDR3 comprises 12 residues. The V end lost 0 bases, the J end lost 6 bases, and 9 bases lay between the germline ends. DNA of the CDR3: TGCAGCGTTGAAGATGTATTGCGCGAGCAGTACTTC. It encodes CSVEDVLREQYF.